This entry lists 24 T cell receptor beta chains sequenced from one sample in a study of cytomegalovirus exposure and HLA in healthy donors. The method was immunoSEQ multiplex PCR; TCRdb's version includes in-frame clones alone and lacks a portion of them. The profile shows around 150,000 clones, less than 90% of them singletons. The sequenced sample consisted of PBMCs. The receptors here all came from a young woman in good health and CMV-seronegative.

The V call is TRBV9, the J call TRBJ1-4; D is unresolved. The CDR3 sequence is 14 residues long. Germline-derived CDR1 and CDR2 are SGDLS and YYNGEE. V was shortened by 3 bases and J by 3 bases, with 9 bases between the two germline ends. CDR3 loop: CASSASIANEKLFF. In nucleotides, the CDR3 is TGTGCCAGCAGCGCCTCCATAGCTAATGAAAAACTGTTTTTT.

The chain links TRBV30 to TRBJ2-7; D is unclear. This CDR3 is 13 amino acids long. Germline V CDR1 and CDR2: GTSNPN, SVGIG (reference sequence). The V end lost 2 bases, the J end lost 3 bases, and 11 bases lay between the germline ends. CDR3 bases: TGTGCCTGGAGTACCAGCGAGCGCTACGAGCAGTACTTC. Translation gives CAWSTSERYEQYF.

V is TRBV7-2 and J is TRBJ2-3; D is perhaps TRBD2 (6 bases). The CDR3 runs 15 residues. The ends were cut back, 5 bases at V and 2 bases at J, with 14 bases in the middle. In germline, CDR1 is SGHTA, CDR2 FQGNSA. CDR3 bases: TGTGCCAGCAGCGGGGGGTTGAATCCCACAGATACGCAGTATTTT. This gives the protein CASSGGLNPTDTQYF.

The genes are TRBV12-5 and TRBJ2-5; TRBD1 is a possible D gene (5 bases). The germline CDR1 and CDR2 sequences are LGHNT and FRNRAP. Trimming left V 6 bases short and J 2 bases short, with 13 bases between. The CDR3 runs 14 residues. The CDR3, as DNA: TGTGCTAGTGGCCCTGGACACCTGCAAGAGACCCAGTACTTC. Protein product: CASGPGHLQETQYF.

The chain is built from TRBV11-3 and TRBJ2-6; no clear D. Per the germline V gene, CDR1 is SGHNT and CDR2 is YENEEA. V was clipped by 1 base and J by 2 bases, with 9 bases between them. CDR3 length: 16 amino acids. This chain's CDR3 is CASSLGFSAGANVLTF. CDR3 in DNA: TGTGCCAGCAGCTTAGGGTTCTCGGCTGGGGCCAACGTCCTGACTTTC.

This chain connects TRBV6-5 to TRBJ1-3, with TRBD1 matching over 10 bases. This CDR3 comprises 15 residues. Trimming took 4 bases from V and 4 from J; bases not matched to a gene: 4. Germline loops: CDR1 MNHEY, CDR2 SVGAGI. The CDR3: CASSWGQGYGNTIYF. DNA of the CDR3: TGTGCCAGCAGTTGGGGACAGGGGTACGGAAACACCATATATTTT.

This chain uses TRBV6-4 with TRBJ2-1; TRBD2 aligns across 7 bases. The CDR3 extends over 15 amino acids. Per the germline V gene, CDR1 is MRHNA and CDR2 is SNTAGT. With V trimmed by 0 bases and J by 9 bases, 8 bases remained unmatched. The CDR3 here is CASSDSGEGGGEQFF. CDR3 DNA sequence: TGTGCCAGCAGTGACTCGGGGGAGGGAGGTGGTGAGCAGTTCTTC.

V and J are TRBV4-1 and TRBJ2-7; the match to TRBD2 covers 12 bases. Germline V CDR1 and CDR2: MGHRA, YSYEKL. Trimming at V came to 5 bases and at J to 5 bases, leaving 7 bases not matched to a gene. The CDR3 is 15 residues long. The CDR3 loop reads CASSNRLAGVNEQYF. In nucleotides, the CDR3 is TGCGCCAGCAGCAACCGACTAGCGGGAGTTAACGAGCAGTACTTC.

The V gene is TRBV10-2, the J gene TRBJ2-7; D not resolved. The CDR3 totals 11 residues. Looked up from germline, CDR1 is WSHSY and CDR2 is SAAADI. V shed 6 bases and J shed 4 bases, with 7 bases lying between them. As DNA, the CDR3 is TGCGCCAGCAGCTACCGTTACGAGCAGTACTTC. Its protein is CASSYRYEQYF.

CDR3: CSVGGTSGGDEQFF. The CDR3 DNA is TGCAGCGTGGGCGGGACTAGCGGCGGGGATGAGCAGTTCTTC. The chain couples TRBV29-1 to TRBJ2-1, with 11 bases matching TRBD2. The germline V gene encodes CDR1 SQVTM and CDR2 ANQGSEA. V lost 6 bases, J lost 8 bases, and 9 bases stayed unmatched. This CDR3 has 14 amino acids.

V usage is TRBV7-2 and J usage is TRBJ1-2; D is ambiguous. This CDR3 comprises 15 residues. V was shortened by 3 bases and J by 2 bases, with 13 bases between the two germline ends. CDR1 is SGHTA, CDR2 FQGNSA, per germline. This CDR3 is CASSFSGSSNYGYTF. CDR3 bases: TGTGCCAGCAGCTTTTCAGGATCTTCCAACTATGGCTACACCTTC. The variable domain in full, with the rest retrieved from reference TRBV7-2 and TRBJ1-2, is GAGVSQSPSNKVTEKGKDVELRCDPISGHTALYWYRQSLGQGLEFLIYFQGNSAPDKSGLPSDRFSAERTGGSVSTLTIQRTQQEDSAVYLCASSFSGSSNYGYTFGSGTRLTVV.

CDR3 nucleotides: TGTGCCAGCATGCGACGGAGTGGCTACACCTTC. Amino acids: CASMRRSGYTF. J is TRBJ1-2 and V is TRBV6-1; D remains ambiguous. Trimming took off 7 bases at V and 7 bases at J, with 10 bases between the two ends. CDR1 MNHNS and CDR2 SASEGT come from the germline V gene. The CDR3 contains 11 residues.

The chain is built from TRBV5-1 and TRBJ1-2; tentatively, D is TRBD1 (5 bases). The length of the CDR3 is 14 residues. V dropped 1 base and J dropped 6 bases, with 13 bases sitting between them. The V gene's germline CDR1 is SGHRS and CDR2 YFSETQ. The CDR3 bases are TGCGCCAGCAGCTTGTTAGGGGCCGAGGATGGCTACACCTTC. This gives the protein CASSLLGAEDGYTF.

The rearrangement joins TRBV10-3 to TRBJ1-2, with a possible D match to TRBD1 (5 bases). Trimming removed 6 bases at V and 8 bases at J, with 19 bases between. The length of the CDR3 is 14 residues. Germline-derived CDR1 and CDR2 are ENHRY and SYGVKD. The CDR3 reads CAIRDTRGAMGYTF. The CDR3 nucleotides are TGTGCCATCAGGGACACCCGCGGGGCTATGGGCTACACCTTC.

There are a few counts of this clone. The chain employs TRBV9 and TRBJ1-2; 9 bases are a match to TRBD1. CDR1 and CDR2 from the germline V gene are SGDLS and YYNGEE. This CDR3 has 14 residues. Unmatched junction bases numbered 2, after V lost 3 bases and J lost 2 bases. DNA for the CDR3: TGTGCCAGCAGCGCTGGACAGGGGAACTATGGCTACACCTTC. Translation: CASSAGQGNYGYTF. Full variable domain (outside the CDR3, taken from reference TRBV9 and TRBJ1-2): DSGVTQTPKHLITATGQRVTLRCSPRSGDLSVYWYQQSLDQGLQFLIQYYNGEERAKGNILERFSAQQFPDLHSELNLSSLELGDSALYFCASSAGQGNYGYTFGSGTRLTVV.

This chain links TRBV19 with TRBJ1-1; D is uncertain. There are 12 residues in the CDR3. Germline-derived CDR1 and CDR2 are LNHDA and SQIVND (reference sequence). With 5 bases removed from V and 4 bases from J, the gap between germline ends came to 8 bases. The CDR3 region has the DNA TGTGCCAGTAGTCACCCACTCACTGAAGCTTTCTTT. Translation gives CASSHPLTEAFF.

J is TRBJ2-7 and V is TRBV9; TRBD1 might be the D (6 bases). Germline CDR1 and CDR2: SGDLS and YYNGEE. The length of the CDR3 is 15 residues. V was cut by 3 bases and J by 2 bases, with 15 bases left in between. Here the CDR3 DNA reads TGTGCCAGCAGCGCTTCGGACAGCTTTACCTACGAGCAGTACTTC. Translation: CASSASDSFTYEQYF.

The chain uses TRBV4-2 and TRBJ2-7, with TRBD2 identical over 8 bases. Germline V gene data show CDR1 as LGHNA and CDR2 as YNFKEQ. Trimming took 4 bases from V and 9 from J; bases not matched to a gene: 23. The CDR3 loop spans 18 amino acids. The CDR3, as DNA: TGTGCCAGCAGCCTATTTTTATTCGATGCGGGGGGATCCGACGGGCAGTACTTC. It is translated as CASSLFLFDAGGSDGQYF.

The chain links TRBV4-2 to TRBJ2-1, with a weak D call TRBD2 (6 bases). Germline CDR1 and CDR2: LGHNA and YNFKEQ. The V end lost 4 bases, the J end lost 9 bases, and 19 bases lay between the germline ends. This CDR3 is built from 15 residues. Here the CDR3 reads CASSPVGGPTSEQFF. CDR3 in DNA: TGTGCCAGCAGCCCCGTAGGAGGGCCCACGAGTGAGCAGTTCTTC.

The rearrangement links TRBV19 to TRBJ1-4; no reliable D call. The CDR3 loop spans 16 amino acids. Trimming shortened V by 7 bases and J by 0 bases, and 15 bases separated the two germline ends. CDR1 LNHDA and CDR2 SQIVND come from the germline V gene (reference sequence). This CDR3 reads CASTLRGTATNEKLFF. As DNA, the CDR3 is TGTGCCAGTACCCTTAGAGGAACTGCAACTAATGAAAAACTGTTTTTT.

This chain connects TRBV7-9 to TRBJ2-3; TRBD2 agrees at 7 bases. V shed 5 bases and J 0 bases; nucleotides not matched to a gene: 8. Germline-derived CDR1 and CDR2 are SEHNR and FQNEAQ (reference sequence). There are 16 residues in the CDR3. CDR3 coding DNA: TGTGCCAGCAGCCTTGCGGGGGTTAGGAGCACAGATACGCAGTATTTT. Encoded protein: CASSLAGVRSTDTQYF.

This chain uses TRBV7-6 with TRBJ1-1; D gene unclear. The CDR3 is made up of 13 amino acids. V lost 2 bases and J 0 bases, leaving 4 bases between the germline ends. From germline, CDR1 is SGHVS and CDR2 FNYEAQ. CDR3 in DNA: TGTGCCAGCAGCTTATCAGTGAACACTGAAGCTTTCTTT. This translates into CASSLSVNTEAFF.

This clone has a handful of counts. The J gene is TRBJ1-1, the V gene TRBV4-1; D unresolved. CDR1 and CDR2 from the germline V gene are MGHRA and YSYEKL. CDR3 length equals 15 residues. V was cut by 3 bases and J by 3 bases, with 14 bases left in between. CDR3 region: CASSQDGRGYTEAFF. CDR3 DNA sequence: TGCGCCAGCAGCCAGGATGGACGGGGTTACACTGAAGCTTTCTTT.

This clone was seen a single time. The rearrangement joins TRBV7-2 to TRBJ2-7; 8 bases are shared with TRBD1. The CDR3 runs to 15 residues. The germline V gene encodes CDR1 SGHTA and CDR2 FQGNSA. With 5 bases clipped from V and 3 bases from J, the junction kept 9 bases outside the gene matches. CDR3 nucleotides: TGTGCCAGCAGCCAATCCGGGACAGGAGTCTACGAGCAGTACTTC. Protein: CASSQSGTGVYEQYF. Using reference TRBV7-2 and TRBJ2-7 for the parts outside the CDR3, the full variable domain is GAGVSQSPSNKVTEKGKDVELRCDPISGHTALYWYRQSLGQGLEFLIYFQGNSAPDKSGLPSDRFSAERTGGSVSTLTIQRTQQEDSAVYLCASSQSGTGVYEQYFGPGTRLTVT.